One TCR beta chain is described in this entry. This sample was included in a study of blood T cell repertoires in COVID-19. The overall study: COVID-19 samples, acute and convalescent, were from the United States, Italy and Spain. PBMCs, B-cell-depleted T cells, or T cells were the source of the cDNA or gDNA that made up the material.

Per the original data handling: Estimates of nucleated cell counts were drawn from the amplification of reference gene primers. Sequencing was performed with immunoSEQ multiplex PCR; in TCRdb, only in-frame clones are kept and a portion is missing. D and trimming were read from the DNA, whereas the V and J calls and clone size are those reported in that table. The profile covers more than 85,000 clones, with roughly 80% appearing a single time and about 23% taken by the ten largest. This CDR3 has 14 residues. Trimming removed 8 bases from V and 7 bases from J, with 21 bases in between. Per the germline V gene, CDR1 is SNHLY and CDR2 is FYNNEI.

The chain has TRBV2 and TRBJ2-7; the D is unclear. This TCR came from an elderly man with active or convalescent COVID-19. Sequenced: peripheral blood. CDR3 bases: TGTGCCAGCGAATTAGGAGACTCCCGGGTGGAGCAGTACTTC. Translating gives CASELGDSRVEQYF.